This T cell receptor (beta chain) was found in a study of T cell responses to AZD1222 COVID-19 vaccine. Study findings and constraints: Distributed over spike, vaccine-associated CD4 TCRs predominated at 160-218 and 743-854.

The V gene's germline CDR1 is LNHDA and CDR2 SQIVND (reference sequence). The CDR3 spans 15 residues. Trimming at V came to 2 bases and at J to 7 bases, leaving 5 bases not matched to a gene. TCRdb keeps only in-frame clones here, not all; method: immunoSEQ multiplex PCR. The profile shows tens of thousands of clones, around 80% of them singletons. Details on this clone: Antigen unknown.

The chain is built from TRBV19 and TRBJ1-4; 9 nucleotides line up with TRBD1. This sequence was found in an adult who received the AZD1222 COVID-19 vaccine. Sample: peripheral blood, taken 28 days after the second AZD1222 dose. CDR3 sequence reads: CASSITGTGFEKLFF. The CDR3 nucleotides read TGTGCCAGTAGTATAACCGGGACAGGGTTTGAAAAACTGTTTTTT.